The T cell receptor (beta chain) described here comes from a study of CD8 T cells in ankylosing spondylitis. A single record per CDR3 protein comes from TCRdb applying MiXCR to the 5' RACE reads. This sample has about 130,000 distinct CDR3 sequences, with around 9.7% found just once. This CDR3 spans 15 amino acids. The V and J ends lost 5 bases and 2 bases, in that order; junction bases with no gene match: 5. The rearrangement joins TRBV12-3 or TRBV12-4 to TRBJ2-3, with 9 bases that match TRBD1. Specimen: blood, either unsorted or a sorted T cell fraction (not recorded which). The TCR originated in a male donor with ankylosing spondylitis or in good health (not recorded which). This CDR3 is CASSERDRATDTQYF. The DNA for the CDR3 is TGTGCCAGCAGTGAACGGGACAGGGCCACAGATACGCAGTATTTT.